The source of this T cell receptor (beta chain) is a study of blood T cell repertoires in COVID-19. About the study: Spain, Italy and the United States supplied samples that represented acute and convalescent COVID-19. PBMCs, B-cell-depleted T cells, or T cells were the source of the cDNA or gDNA that made up the material.

As handled by the study authors: The authors estimated nucleated cell counts from reference gene primer amplification. The table came from immunoSEQ multiplex PCR; TCRdb's copy has only in-frame clones and leaves some out. The V and J calls and the clone size are those of that table, but D and trimming were determined from the DNA. The table shows 200,000 or so clones, with about three quarters occurring only once. J gave up 1 base and V 5 bases, and 6 bases lay outside the gene matches. The germline gives CDR1 MNHNY, CDR2 SVGAGI (reference sequence). CDR3 length: 16 residues. The rearrangement links TRBV6-6 to TRBJ2-3, with TRBD1 matching over 10 bases. Sample: peripheral blood. This TCR came from a woman in her seventies with acute or convalescent COVID-19. CDR3 nucleotide sequence: TGTGCCAGCAGTACCCCGACAGGGGGCGGCACAGATACGCAGTATTTT. Translation gives CASSTPTGGGTDTQYF.